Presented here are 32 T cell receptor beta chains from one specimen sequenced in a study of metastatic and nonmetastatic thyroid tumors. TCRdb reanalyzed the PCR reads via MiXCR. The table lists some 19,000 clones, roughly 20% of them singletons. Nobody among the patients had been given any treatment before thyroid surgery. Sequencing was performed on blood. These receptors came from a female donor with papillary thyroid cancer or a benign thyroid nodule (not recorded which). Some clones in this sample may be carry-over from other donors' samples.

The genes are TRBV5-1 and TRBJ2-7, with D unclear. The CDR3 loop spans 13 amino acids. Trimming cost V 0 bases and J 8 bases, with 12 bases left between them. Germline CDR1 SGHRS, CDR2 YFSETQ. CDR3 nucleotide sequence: TGCGCCAGCAGCTTGGAACCCCGTAGGAAGCAGTACTTC. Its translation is CASSLEPRRKQYF.

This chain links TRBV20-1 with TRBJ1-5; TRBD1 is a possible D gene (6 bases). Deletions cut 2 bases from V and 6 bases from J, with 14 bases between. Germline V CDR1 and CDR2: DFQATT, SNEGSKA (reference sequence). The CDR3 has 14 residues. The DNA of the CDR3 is TGCAGTGCTAGATGGGGGGCGCAAGGTCAGCCCCAGCATTTT. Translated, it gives CSARWGAQGQPQHF.

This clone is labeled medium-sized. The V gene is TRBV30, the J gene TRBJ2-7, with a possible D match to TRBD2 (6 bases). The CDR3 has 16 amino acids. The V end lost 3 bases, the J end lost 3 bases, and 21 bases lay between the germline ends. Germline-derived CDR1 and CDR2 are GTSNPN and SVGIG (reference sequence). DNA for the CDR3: TGTGCCTGGAGGGACCTCAGGGCGGGGCCCCTCTACGAGCAGTACTTC. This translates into CAWRDLRAGPLYEQYF.

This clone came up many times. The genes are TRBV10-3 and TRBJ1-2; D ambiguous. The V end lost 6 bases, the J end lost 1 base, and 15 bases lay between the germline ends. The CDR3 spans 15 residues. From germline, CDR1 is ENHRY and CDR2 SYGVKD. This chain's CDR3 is CAIRASLRGNYGYTF. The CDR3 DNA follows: TGTGCCATCAGAGCCAGCCTACGGGGTAACTATGGCTACACCTTC.

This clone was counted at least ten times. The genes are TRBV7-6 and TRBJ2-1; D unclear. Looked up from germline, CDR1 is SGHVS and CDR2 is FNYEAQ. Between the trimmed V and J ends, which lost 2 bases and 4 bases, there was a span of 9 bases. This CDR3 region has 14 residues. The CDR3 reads CASSLSQGYNEQFF. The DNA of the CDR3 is TGTGCCAGCAGCTTAAGCCAAGGGTACAATGAGCAGTTCTTC.

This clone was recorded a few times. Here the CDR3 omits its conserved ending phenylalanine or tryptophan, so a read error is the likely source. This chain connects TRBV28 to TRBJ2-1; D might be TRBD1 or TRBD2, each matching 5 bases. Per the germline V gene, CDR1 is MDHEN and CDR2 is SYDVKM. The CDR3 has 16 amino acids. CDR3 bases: TGTGCCAGCAGTCCTCTGGCAGGGACCCTATACAATAAGCAGTTCTCC. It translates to CASSPLAGTLYNKQFS.

CDR3 nucleotides: TGCAGTGCTAGAGATTACGGGGCGGGGGGCCCGACAGATACGCAGTATTTT. It specifies CSARDYGAGGPTDTQYF. V gene TRBV20-1 combines with J gene TRBJ2-3; TRBD2 aligns across 8 bases. This CDR3 is built from 17 residues. Germline CDR1 is DFQATT and CDR2 is SNEGSKA (reference sequence). Losses at the gene ends were 0 bases for V and 3 bases for J; bases not matched to a gene: 11.

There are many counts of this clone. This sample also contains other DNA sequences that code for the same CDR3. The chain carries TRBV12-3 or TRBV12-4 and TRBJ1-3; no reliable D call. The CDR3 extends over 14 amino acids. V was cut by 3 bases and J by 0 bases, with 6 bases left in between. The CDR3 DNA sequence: TGTGCCAGCAGTTTGGGGATCTCTGGAAACACCATATATTTT. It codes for CASSLGISGNTIYF.

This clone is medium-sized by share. In DNA, the CDR3 is TGTGCCAGTAGTAATGGGGGGACTTCTCTCTACGAGCAGTACTTC. It translates to CASSNGGTSLYEQYF. The J gene is TRBJ2-7, the V gene TRBV19; D might be TRBD2 (6 bases). Deletions cut 4 bases from V and 3 bases from J, with 16 bases between. The germline gives CDR1 LNHDA, CDR2 SQIVND (reference sequence). This CDR3 is built from 15 residues.

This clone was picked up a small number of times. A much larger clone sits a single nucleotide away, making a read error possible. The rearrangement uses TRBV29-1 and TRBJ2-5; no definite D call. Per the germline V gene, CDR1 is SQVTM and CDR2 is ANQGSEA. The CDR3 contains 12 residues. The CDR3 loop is CRAGEVGETQYF. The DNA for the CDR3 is TGCAGAGCCGGAGAGGTTGGTGAGACCCAGTACTTC. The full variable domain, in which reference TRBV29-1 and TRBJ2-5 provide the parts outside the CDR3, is SAVISQKPSRDICQRGTSLTIQCQVDSQVTMMFWYRQQPGQSLTLIATANQGSEATYESGFVIDKFPISRPNLTFSTLTVSNMSPEDSSIYLCRAGEVGETQYFGPGTRLLVL.

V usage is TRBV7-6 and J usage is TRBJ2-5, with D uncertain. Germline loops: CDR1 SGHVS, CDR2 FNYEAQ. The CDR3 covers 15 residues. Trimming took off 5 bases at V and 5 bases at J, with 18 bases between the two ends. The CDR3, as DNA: TGTGCCAGCAGCAACGTACTTGTTAACACGGAGACCCAGTACTTC. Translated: CASSNVLVNTETQYF.

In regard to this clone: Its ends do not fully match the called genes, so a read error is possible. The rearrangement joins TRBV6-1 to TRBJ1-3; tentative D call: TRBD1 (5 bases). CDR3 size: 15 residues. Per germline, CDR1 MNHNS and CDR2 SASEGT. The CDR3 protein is CASRLGHVSVNTIYF. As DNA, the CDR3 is TGTGCCAGCAGACTTGGACACGTGTCTGTAAACACCATATATTTT.

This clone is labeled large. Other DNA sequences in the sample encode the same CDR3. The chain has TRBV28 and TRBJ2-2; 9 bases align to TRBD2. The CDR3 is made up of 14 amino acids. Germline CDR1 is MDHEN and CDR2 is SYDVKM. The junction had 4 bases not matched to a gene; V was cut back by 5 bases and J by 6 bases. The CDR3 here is CASSRTSAAGELFF. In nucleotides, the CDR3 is TGTGCCAGCAGTCGGACTAGCGCGGCCGGGGAGCTGTTTTTT.

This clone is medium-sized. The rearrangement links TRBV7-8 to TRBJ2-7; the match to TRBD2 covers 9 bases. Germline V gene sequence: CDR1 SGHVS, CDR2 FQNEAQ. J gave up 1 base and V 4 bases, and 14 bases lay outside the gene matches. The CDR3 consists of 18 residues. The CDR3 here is CASSSSSGALGPSYEQYF. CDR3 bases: TGTGCCAGCAGCTCATCTAGCGGGGCGCTTGGACCATCCTACGAGCAGTACTTC.

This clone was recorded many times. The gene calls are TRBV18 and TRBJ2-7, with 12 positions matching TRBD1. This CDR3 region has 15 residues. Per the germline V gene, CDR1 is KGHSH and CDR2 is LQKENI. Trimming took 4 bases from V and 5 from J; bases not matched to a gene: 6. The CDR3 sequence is CASSLQGQGAHEQYF. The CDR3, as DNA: TGTGCCAGCTCACTACAGGGACAGGGGGCCCACGAGCAGTACTTC.

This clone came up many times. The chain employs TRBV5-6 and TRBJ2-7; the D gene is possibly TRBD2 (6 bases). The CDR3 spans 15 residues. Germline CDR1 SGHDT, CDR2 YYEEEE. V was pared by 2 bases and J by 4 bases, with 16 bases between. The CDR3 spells CASSLRGRGLYEQYF. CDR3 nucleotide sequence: TGTGCCAGCAGCTTAAGAGGGCGGGGCTTGTACGAGCAGTACTTC.

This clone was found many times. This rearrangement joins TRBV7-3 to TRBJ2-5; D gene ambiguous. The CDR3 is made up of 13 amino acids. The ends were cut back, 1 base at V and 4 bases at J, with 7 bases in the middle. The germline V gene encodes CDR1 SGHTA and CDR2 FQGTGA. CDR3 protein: CASSLNPGETQYF. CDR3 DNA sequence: TGTGCCAGCAGCTTAAACCCCGGAGAGACCCAGTACTTC. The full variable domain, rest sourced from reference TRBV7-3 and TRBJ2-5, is GAGVSQTPSNKVTEKGKYVELRCDPISGHTALYWYRQSLGQGPEFLIYFQGTGAADDSGLPNDRFFAVRPEGSVSTLKIQRTERGDSAVYLCASSLNPGETQYFGPGTRLLVL.

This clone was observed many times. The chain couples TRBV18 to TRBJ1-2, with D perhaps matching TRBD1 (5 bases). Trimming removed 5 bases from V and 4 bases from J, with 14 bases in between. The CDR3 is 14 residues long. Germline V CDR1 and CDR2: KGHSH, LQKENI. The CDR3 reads CASSKGAGTYGYTF. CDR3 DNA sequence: TGTGCCAGCTCAAAAGGGGCGGGGACCTATGGCTACACCTTC.

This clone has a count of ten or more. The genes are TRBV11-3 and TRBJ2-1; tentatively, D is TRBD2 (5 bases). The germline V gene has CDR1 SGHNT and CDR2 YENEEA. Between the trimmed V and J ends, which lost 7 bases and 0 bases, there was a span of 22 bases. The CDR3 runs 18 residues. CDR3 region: CASILGELADRSYNEQFF. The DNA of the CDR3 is TGTGCCAGCATCCTCGGGGAGTTGGCGGACCGCTCCTACAATGAGCAGTTCTTC.

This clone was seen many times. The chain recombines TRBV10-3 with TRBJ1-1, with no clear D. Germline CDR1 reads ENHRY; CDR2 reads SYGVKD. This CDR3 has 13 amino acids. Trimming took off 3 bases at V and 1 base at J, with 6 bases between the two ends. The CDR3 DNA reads TGTGCCATCAGTGATGGGGAGAACACTGAAGCTTTCTTT. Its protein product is CAISDGENTEAFF.

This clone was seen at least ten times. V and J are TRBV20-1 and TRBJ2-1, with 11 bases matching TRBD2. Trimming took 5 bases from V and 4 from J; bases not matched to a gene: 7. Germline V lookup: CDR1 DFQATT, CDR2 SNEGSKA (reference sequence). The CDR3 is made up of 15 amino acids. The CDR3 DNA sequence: TGCAGTGCTTATAGCGGGAGGGCCTGGTACAATGAGCAGTTCTTC. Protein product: CSAYSGRAWYNEQFF.

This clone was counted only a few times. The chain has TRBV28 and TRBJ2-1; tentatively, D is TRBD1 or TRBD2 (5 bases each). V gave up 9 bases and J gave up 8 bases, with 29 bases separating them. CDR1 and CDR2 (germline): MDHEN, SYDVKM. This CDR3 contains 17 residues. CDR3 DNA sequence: TGTGCCAGTCACGCCTCGACGTTACTAACTCGAGGGGATGAGCAGTTCTTC. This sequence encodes CASHASTLLTRGDEQFF.

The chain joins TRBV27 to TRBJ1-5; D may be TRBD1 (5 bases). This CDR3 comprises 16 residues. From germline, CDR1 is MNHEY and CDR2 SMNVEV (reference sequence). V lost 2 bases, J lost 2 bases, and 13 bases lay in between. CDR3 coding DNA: TGTGCCAGCAGTTTAGGATCCGTGACAGGCAATCAGCCCCAGCATTTT. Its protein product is CASSLGSVTGNQPQHF.

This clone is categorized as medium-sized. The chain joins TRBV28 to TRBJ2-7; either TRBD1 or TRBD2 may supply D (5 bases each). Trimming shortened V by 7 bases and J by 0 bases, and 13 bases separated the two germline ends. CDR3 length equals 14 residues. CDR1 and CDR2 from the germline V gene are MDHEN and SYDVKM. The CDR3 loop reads CASTRDGHSYEQYF. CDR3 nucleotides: TGTGCCAGCACTCGGGACGGTCACTCCTACGAGCAGTACTTC. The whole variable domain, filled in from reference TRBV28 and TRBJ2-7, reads DVKVTQSSRYLVKRTGEKVFLECVQDMDHENMFWYRQDPGLGLRLIYFSYDVKMKEKGDIPEGYSVSREKKERFSLILESASTNQTSMYLCASTRDGHSYEQYFGPGTRLTVT.

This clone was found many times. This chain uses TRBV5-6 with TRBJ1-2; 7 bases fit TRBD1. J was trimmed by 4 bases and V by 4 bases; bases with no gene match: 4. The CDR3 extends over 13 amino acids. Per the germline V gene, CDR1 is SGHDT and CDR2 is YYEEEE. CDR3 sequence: CASSKGGGYGYTF. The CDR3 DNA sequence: TGTGCCAGCAGCAAAGGGGGCGGCTATGGCTACACCTTC.

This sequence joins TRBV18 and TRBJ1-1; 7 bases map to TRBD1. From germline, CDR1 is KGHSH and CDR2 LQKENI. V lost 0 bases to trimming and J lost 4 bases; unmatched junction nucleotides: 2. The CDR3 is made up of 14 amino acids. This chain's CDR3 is CASSPPSGGTEAFF. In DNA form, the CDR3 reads TGTGCCAGCTCACCACCGTCAGGGGGCACTGAAGCTTTCTTT. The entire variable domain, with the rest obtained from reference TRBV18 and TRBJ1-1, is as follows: NAGVMQNPRHLVRRRGQEARLRCSPMKGHSHVYWYRQLPEEGLKFMVYLQKENIIDESGMPKERFSAEFPKEGPSILRIQQVVRGDSAAYFCASSPPSGGTEAFFGQGTRLTVV.

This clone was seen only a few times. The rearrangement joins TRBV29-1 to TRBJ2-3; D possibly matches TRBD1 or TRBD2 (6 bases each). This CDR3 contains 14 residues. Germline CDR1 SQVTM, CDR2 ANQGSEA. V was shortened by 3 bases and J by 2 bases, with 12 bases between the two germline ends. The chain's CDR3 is CSVDAGGYTDTQYF. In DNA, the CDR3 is TGCAGCGTTGATGCCGGGGGCTACACAGATACGCAGTATTTT.

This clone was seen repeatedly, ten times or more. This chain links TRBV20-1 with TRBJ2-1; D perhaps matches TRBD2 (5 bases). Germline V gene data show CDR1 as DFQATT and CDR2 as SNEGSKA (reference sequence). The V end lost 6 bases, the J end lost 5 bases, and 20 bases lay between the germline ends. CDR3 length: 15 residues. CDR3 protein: CSAPRGLANDNEQFF. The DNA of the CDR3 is TGCAGTGCCCCCCGTGGTCTAGCTAATGACAATGAGCAGTTCTTC.

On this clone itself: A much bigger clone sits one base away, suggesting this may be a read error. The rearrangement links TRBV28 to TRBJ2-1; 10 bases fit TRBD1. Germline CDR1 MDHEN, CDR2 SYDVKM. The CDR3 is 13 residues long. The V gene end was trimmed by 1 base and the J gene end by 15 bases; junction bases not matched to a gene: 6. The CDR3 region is CASSLLRQGAMFF. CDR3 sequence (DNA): TGTGCCAGCAGTTTATTGAGACAGGGGGCTATGTTCTTC. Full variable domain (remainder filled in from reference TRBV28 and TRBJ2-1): DVKVTQSSRYLVKRTGEKVFLECVQDMDHENMFWYRQDPGLGLRLIYFSYDVKMKEKGDIPEGYSVSREKKERFSLILESASTNQTSMYLCASSLLRQGAMFFGPGTRLTVL.

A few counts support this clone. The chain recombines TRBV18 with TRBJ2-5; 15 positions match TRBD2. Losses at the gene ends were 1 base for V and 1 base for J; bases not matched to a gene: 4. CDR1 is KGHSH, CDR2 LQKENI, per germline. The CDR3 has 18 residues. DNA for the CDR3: TGTGCCAGCTCACCACGCTGGACTAGCGGGAGGGCCCAAGAGACCCAGTACTTC. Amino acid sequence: CASSPRWTSGRAQETQYF.

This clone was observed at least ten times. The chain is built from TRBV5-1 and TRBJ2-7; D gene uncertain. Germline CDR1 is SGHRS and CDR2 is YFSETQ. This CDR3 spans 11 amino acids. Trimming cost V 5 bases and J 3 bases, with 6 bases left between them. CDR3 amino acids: CASSLNYEQYF. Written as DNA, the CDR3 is TGCGCCAGCAGTCTTAACTACGAGCAGTACTTC.

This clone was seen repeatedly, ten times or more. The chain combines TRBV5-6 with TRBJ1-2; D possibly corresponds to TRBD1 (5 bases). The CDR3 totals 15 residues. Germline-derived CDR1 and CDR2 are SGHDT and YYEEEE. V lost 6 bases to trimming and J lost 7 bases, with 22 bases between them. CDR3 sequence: CASTLGGRRVFGYTF. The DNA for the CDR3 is TGTGCCAGCACCCTGGGGGGGAGAAGAGTGTTTGGCTACACCTTC.